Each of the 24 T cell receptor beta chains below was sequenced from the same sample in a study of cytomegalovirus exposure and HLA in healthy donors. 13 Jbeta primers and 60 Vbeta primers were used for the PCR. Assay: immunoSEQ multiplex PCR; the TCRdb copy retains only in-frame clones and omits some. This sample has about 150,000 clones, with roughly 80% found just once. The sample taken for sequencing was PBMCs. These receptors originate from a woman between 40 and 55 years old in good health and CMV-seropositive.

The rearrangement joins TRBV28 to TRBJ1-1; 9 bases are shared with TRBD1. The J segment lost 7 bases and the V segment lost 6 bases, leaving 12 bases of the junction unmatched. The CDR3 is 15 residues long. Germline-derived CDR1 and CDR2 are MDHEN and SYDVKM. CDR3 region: CASSPNMDRGVEAFF. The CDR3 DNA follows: TGTGCCAGCAGCCCTAATATGGACAGGGGCGTTGAAGCTTTCTTT.

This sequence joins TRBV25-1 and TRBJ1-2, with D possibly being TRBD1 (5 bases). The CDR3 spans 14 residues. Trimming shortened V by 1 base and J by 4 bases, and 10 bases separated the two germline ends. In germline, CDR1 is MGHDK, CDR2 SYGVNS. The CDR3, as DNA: TGTGCCAGCAGTGAATTGCTACAGGCCTATGGCTACACCTTC. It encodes CASSELLQAYGYTF.

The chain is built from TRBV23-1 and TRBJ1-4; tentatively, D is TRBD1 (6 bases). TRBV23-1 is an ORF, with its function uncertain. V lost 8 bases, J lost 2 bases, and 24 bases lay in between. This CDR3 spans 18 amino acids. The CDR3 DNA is TGCGCCAGCGTCCCAAAGGGGACATCGGCTACGACTAATGAAAAACTGTTTTTT. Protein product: CASVPKGTSATTNEKLFF.

The CDR3 DNA reads TGTGCCAGCAGCAGGTTCGCGGGACTAGCGGATGGCTACGAGCAGTACTTC. Amino acids: CASSRFAGLADGYEQYF. The V gene is TRBV5-6, the J gene TRBJ2-7; TRBD2 matches at 11 bases. The CDR3 sequence is 17 residues long. The germline V gene encodes CDR1 SGHDT and CDR2 YYEEEE. The V and J ends lost 4 bases and 3 bases, in that order; junction bases with no gene match: 12.

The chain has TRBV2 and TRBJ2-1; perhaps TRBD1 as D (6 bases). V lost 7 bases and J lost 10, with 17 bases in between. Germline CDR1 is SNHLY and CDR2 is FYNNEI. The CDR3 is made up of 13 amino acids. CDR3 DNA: TGTGCCAGCACCGGGCAGGGGATGGGGGAGCAGTTCTTC. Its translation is CASTGQGMGEQFF.

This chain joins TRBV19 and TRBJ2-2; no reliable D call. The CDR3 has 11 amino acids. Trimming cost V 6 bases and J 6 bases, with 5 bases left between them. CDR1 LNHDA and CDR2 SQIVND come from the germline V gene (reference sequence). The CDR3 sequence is CASSTAGELFF. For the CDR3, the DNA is TGTGCCAGTAGCACGGCCGGGGAGCTGTTTTTT.

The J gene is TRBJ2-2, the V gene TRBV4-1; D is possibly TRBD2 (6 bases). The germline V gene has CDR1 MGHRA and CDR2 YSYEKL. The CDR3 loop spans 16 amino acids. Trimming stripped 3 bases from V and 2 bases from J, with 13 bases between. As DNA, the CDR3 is TGCGCCAGCAGCCATGCTAGGGACTTTAACACCGGGGAGCTGTTTTTT. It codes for CASSHARDFNTGELFF.

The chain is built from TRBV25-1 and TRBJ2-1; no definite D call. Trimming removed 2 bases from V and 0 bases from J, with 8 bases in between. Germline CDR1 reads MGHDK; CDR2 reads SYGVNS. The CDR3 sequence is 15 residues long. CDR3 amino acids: CASSEGGPSYNEQFF. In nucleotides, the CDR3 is TGTGCCAGCAGTGAAGGTGGCCCCTCCTACAATGAGCAGTTCTTC.

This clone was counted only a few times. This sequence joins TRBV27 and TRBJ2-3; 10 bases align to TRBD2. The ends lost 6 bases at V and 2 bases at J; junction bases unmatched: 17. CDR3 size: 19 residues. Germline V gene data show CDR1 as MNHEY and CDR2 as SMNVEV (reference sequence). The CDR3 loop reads CASSPPGTSDGLDTDTQYF. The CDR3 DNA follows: TGTGCCAGCAGCCCCCCCGGGACTAGCGATGGACTAGACACAGATACGCAGTATTTT.

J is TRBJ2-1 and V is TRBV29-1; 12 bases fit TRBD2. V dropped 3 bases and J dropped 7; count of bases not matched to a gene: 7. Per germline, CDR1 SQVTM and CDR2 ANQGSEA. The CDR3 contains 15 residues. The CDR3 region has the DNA TGCAGCGTTGAGGAGACTAGCGGGAGAATGAATGAGCAGTTCTTC. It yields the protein CSVEETSGRMNEQFF.

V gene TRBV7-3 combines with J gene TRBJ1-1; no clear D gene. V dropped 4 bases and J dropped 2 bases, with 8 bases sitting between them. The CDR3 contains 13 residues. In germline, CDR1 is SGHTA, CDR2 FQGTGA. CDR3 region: CASSSGSNTEAFF. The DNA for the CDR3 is TGTGCCAGCAGCTCGGGGAGCAACACTGAAGCTTTCTTT.

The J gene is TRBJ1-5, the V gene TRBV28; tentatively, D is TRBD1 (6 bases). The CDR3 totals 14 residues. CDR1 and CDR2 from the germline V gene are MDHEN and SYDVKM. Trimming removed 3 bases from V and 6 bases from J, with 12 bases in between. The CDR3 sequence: CASSFTGSSQPQHF. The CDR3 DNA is TGTGCCAGCAGTTTTACAGGGAGTAGTCAGCCCCAGCATTTT.

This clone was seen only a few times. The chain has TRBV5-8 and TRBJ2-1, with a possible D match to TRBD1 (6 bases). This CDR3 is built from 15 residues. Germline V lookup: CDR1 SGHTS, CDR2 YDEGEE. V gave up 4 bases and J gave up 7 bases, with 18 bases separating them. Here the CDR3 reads CASSARQALQNEQFF. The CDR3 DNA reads TGTGCCAGCAGCGCTCGACAGGCGCTCCAAAATGAGCAGTTCTTC.

The CDR3 nucleotides are TGCGCCAGCAGTGGGGGACAGGGGAATGGCTACACCTTC. This codes for CASSGGQGNGYTF. This chain links TRBV10-2 with TRBJ1-2, with 10 positions matching TRBD1. CDR1 WSHSY and CDR2 SAAADI come from the germline V gene. With V trimmed by 4 bases and J by 6 bases, 2 bases remained unmatched. CDR3 length: 13 residues.

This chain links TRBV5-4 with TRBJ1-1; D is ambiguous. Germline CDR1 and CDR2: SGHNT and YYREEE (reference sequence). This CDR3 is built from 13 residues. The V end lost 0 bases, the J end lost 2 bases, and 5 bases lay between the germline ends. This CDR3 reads CASSLGGNTEAFF. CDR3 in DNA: TGTGCCAGCAGCTTGGGAGGTAACACTGAAGCTTTCTTT.

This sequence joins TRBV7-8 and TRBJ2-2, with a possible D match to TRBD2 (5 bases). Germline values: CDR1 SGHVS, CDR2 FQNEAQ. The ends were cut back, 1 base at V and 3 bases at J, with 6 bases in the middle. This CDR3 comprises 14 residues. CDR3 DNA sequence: TGTGCCAGCAGCTTAGAGGGAGACACCGGGGAGCTGTTTTTT. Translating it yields CASSLEGDTGELFF.

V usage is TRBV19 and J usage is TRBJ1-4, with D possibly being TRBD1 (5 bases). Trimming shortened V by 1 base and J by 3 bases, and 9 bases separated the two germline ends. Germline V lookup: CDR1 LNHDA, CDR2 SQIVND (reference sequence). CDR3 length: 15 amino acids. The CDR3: CASSIGGAANEKLFF. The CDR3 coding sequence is TGTGCCAGTAGTATAGGCGGGGCCGCTAATGAAAAACTGTTTTTT.

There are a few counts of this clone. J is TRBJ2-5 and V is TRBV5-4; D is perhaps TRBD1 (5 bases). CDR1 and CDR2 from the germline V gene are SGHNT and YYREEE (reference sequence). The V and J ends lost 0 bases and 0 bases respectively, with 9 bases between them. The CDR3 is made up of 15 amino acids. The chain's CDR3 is CASSLEGRHQETQYF. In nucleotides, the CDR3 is TGTGCCAGCAGCTTGGAGGGGCGTCACCAAGAGACCCAGTACTTC.

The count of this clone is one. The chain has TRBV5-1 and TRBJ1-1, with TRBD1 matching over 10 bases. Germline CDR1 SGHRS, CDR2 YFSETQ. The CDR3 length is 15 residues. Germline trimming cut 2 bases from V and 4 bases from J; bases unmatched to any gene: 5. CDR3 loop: CASSFQTGGLTEAFF. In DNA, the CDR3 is TGCGCCAGCAGCTTTCAGACAGGGGGCCTCACTGAAGCTTTCTTT.

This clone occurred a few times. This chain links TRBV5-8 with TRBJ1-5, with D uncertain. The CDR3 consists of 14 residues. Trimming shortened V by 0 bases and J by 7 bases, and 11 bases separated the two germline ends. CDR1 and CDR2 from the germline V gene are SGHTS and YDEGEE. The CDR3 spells CASSLEVGGQPQHF. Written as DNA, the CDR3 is TGTGCCAGCAGCTTGGAGGTCGGCGGACAGCCCCAGCATTTT.

The CDR3 sequence is CASSSRDSRRGGTF. The DNA for the CDR3 is TGTGCCAGCAGTTCCCGGGACAGTCGCCGTGGGGGCACCTTC. This chain links TRBV6-5 with TRBJ1-2; 7 bases are shared with TRBD1. V was pared by 4 bases and J by 13 bases, with 15 bases of the junction left unmatched. Germline V CDR1 and CDR2: MNHEY, SVGAGI. The CDR3 length is 14 residues.

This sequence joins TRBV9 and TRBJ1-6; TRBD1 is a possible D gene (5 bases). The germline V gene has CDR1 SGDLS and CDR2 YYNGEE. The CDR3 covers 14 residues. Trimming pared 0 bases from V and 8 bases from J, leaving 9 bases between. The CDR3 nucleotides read TGTGCCAGCAGCGTAGAAGGCAGGGATTCACCCCTCCACTTT. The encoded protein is CASSVEGRDSPLHF.

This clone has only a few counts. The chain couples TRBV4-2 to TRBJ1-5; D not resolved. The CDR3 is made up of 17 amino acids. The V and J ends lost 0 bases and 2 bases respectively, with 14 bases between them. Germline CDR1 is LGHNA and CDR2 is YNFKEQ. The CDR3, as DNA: TGTGCCAGCAGCCAAGACGACGCTCAGCGGGGCAATCAGCCCCAGCATTTT. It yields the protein CASSQDDAQRGNQPQHF.

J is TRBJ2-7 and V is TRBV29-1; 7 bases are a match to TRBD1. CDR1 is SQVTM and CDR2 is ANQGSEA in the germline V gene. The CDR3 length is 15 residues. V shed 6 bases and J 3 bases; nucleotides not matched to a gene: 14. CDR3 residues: CSVDNRGYDFYEQYF. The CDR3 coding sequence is TGCAGCGTCGATAACAGGGGTTACGACTTCTACGAGCAGTACTTC.